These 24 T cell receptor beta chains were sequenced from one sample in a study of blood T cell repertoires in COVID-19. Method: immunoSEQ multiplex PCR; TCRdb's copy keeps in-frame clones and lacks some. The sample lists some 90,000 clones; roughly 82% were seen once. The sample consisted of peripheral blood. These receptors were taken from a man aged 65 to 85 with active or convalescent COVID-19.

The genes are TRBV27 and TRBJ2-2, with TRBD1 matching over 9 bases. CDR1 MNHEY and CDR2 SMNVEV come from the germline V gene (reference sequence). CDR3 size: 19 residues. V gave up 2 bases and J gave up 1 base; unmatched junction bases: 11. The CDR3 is CASSLKSGQGTLNTGELFF. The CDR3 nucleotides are TGTGCCAGCAGTTTAAAATCGGGACAGGGCACGTTGAACACCGGGGAGCTGTTTTTT.

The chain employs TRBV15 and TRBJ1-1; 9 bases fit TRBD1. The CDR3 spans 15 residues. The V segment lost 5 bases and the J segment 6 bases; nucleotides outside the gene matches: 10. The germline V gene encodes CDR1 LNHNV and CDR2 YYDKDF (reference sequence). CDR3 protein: CATSLERDRVSEAFF. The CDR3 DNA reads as TGTGCCACCAGCCTGGAGAGGGACAGGGTATCTGAAGCTTTCTTT.

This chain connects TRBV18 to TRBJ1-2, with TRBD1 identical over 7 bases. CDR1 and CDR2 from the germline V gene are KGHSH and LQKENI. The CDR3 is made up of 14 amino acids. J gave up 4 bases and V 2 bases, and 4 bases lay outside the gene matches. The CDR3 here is CASSPGTEIYGYTF. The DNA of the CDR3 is TGTGCCAGCTCACCAGGGACAGAAATCTATGGCTACACCTTC.

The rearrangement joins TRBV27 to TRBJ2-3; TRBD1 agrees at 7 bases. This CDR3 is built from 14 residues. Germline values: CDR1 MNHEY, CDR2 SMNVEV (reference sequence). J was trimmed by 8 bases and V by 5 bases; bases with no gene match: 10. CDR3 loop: CASSTPDRDATQYF. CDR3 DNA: TGTGCCAGCAGTACCCCTGACAGGGATGCTACGCAGTATTTT.

The CDR3, as DNA: TGTGCCAGCAGTTACTCGGTCAGGTATGAAGCTTTCTTT. Protein sequence: CASSYSVRYEAFF. This chain joins TRBV6-5 and TRBJ1-1; D not certain. CDR3 length: 13 residues. With 0 bases removed from V and 7 bases from J, the gap between germline ends came to 9 bases. Germline loops: CDR1 MNHEY, CDR2 SVGAGI.

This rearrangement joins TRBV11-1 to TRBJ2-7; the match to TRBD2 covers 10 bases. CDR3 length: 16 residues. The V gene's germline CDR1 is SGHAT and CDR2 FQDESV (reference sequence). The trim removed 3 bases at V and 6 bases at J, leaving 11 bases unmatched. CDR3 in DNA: TGTGCCAGCAGCTTCGGGCAAGCGGGGGGGCCTTTCGAGCAGTACTTC. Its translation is CASSFGQAGGPFEQYF.

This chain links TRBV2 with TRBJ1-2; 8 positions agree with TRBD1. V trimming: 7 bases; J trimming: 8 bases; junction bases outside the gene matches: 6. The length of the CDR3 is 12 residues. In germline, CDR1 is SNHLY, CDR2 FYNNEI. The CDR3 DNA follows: TGTGCCAGCAAACTGGACAGGGAGGGCTACACCTTC. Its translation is CASKLDREGYTF.

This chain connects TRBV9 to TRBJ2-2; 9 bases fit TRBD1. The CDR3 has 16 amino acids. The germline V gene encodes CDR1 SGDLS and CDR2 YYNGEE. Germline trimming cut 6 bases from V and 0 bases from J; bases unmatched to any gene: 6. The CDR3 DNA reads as TGTGCCAGCACCCGACGGACAGGGGCGAACACCGGGGAGCTGTTTTTT. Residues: CASTRRTGANTGELFF.

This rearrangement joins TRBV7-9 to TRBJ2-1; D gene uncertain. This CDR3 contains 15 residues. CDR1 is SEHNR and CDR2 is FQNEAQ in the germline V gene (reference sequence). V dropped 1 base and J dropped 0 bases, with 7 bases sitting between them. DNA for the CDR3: TGTGCCAGCAGCTTAGTGCCGGGCTCCTACAATGAGCAGTTCTTC. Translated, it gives CASSLVPGSYNEQFF. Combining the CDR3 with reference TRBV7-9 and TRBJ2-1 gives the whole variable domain DTGVSQNPRHKITKRGQNVTFRCDPISEHNRLYWYRQTLGQGPEFLTYFQNEAQLEKSRLLSDRFSAERPKGSFSTLEIQRTEQGDSAMYLCASSLVPGSYNEQFFGPGTRLTVL.

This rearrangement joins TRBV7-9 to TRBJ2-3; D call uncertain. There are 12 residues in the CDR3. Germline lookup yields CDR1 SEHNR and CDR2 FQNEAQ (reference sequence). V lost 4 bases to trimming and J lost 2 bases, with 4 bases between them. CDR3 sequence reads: CASSSNTDTQYF. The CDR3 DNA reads TGTGCCAGCAGCTCCAACACAGATACGCAGTATTTT.

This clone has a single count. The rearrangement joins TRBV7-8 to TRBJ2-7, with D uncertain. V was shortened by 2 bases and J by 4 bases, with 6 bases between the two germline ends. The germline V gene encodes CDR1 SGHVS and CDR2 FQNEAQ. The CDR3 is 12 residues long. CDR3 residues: CASSLSGYEQYF. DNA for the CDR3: TGTGCCAGCAGCTTATCAGGTTACGAGCAGTACTTC.

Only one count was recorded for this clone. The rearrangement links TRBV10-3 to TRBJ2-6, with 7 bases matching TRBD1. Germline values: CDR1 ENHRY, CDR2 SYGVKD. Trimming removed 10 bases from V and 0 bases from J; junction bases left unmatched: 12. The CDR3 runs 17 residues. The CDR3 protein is CATSLGQPLSGANVLTF. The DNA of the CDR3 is TGTGCCACCTCGTTGGGACAGCCGCTCTCTGGGGCCAACGTCCTGACTTTC.

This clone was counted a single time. The CDR3 protein is CAWSDTVAPNTEAFF. The CDR3 DNA sequence: TGTGCCTGGAGCGACACCGTCGCCCCGAACACTGAAGCTTTCTTT. The chain carries TRBV30 and TRBJ1-1; the D is unclear. CDR3 length: 15 amino acids. Germline V gene lookup returns CDR1 GTSNPN and CDR2 SVGIG (reference sequence). V was cut by 3 bases and J by 1 base, with 15 bases left in between.

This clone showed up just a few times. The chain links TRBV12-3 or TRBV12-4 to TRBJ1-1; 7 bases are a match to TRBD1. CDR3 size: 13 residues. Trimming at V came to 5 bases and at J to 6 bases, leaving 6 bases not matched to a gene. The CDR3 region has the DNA TGTGCCAGCAGTCGACAGGGTGGGGCTGAAGCTTTCTTT. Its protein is CASSRQGGAEAFF.

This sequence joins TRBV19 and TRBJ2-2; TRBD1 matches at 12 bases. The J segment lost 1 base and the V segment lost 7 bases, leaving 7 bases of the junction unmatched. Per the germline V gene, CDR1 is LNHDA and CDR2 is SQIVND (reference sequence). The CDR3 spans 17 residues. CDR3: CASTWGQGARNTGELFF. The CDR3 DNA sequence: TGTGCCAGTACCTGGGGACAGGGGGCGCGGAACACCGGGGAGCTGTTTTTT.

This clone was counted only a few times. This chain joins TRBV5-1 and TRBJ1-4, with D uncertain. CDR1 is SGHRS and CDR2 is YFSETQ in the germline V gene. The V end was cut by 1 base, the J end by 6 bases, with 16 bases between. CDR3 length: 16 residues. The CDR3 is CASSLPSGRMDEKLFF. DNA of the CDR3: TGCGCCAGCAGCTTGCCCTCAGGTCGCATGGATGAAAAACTGTTTTTT.

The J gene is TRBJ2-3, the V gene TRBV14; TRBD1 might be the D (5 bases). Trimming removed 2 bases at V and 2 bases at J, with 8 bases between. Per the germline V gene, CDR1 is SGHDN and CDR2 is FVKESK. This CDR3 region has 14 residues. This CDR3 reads CASSQPGPTDTQYF. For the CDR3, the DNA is TGTGCCAGCAGCCAACCAGGGCCCACAGATACGCAGTATTTT.

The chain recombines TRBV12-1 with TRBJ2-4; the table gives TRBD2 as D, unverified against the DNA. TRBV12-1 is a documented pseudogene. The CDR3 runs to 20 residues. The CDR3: CASSFQTRTSGEEAKNIQYF. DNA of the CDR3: TGTGCCAGCAGCTTTCAGACCCGGACTAGTGGGGAGGAGGCCAAAAACATTCAGTACTTC.

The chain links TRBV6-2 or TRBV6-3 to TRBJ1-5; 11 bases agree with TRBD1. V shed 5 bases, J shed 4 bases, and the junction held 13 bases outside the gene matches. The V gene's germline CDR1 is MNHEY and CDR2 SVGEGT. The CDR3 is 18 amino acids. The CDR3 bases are TGTGCCAGCAGTCCCTGGACAGGGGGCCGAGGGGCGAATCAGCCCCAGCATTTT. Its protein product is CASSPWTGGRGANQPQHF.

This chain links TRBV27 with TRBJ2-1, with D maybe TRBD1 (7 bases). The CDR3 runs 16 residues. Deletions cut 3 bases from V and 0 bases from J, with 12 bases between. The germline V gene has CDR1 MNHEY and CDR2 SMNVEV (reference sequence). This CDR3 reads CASSLAGQSSYNEQFF. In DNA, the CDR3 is TGTGCCAGCAGTTTGGCGGGACAGAGCTCCTACAATGAGCAGTTCTTC.

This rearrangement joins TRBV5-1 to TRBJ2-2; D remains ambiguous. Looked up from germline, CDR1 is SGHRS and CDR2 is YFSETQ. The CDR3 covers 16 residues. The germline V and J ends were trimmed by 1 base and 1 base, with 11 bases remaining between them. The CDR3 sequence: CASSLPEPMNTGELFF. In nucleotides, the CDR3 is TGCGCCAGCAGCTTGCCCGAGCCAATGAACACCGGGGAGCTGTTTTTT.

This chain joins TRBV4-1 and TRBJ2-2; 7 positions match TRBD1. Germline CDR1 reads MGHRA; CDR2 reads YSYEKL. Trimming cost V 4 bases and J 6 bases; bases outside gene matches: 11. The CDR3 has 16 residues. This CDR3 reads CASSLTEAGGPGELFF. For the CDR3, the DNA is TGCGCCAGCAGCCTCACCGAGGCAGGGGGTCCCGGGGAGCTGTTTTTT.

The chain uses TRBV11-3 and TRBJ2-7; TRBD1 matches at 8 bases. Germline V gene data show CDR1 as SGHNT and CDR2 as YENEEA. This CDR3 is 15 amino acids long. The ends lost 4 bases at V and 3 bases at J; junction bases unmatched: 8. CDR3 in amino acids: CASSSGQGFFYEQYF. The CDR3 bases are TGTGCCAGCAGCTCCGGACAGGGCTTTTTCTACGAGCAGTACTTC. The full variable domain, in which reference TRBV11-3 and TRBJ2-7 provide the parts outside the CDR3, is EAGVVQSPRYKIIEKKQPVAFWCNPISGHNTLYWYLQNLGQGPELLIRYENEEAVDDSQLPKDRFSAERLKGVDSTLKIQPAELGDSAVYLCASSSGQGFFYEQYFGPGTRLTVT.

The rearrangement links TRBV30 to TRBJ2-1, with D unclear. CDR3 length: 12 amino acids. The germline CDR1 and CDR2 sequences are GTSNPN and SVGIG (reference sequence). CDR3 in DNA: TGTGCTTACACCCTCCTTCCGAATGAGCAGTTCTTC. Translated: CAYTLLPNEQFF. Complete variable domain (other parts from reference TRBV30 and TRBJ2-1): SQTIHQWPATLVQPVGSPLSLECTVEGTSNPNLYWYRQAAGRGLQLLFYSVGIGQISSEVPQNLSASRPQDRQFILSSKKLLLSDSGFYLCAYTLLPNEQFFGPGTRLTVL.